The 27 T cell receptor beta chains given below trace back to one sample, sequenced in a study of blood T cell repertoires in COVID-19. Assay: immunoSEQ multiplex PCR; the TCRdb copy retains only in-frame clones and omits some. This table holds some 100,000 clones, approximately 85% found once. Specimen: peripheral blood. These receptors originate from a woman aged 60-70 years with acute or convalescent COVID-19.

The genes are TRBV29-1 and TRBJ2-3; maybe TRBD1 (6 bases). CDR1 and CDR2 from the germline V gene are SQVTM and ANQGSEA. The CDR3 consists of 15 residues. V was cut by 7 bases and J by 4 bases, with 21 bases left in between. The CDR3 DNA is TGCAGCGCTCAGAGATTTACAGGGACGGCAGATACGCAGTATTTT. This encodes CSAQRFTGTADTQYF.

The chain has TRBV5-1 and TRBJ2-7; TRBD1 matches 8 bases. Germline CDR1 reads SGHRS; CDR2 reads YFSETQ. V lost 1 base, J lost 5 bases, and 5 bases stayed unmatched. The CDR3 has 14 amino acids. The CDR3 DNA is TGCGCCAGCAGCTTGTCAGGGGGCGACGACGAGCAGTACTTC. Its translation: CASSLSGGDDEQYF.

The V and J genes are TRBV6-5 and TRBJ2-7; TRBD2 agrees at 11 bases. The J segment lost 7 bases and the V segment lost 5 bases, leaving 7 bases of the junction unmatched. Germline CDR1 MNHEY, CDR2 SVGAGI. CDR3 size: 14 residues. CDR3 amino acids: CASSPTSGSYEQYF. Here the CDR3 DNA reads TGTGCCAGCAGTCCCACTAGCGGGAGTTATGAGCAGTACTTC.

The genes are TRBV6-1 and TRBJ2-6, with TRBD1 as a possible D gene (5 bases). There are 18 residues in the CDR3. Deletions cut 2 bases from V and 2 bases from J, with 16 bases between. CDR1 and CDR2 (germline): MNHNS, SASEGT. CDR3: CASSERPSEGAGANVLTF. The CDR3 DNA follows: TGTGCCAGCAGTGAACGTCCGTCCGAAGGGGCTGGGGCCAACGTCCTGACTTTC.

The chain couples TRBV19 to TRBJ2-1, with D uncertain. The CDR3 extends over 13 amino acids. Germline loops: CDR1 LNHDA, CDR2 SQIVND (reference sequence). Trimming pared 4 bases from V and 6 bases from J, leaving 10 bases between. The CDR3 DNA follows: TGTGCCAGTAGTACCCGGGTTAGCAATGAGCAGTTCTTC. Protein sequence: CASSTRVSNEQFF. Variable domain in full (rest from reference TRBV19 and TRBJ2-1): DGGITQSPKYLFRKEGQNVTLSCEQNLNHDAMYWYRQDPGQGLRLIYYSQIVNDFQKGDIAEGYSVSREKKESFPLTVTSAQKNPTAFYLCASSTRVSNEQFFGPGTRLTVL.

J is TRBJ1-4 and V is TRBV19; no clear D. Germline CDR1 and CDR2: LNHDA and SQIVND (reference sequence). The ends were cut back, 4 bases at V and 8 bases at J, with 14 bases in the middle. This CDR3 spans 14 amino acids. CDR3 residues: CASSKSPEGEKLFF. The DNA of the CDR3 is TGTGCCAGTAGTAAGTCCCCTGAGGGCGAAAAACTGTTTTTT. Together with reference TRBV19 and TRBJ1-4, the CDR3 gives the full variable domain: DGGITQSPKYLFRKEGQNVTLSCEQNLNHDAMYWYRQDPGQGLRLIYYSQIVNDFQKGDIAEGYSVSREKKESFPLTVTSAQKNPTAFYLCASSKSPEGEKLFFGSGTQLSVL.

This chain connects TRBV3-1 (or the pseudogene TRBV3-2) to TRBJ2-3, with a possible D match to TRBD2 (6 bases). Per germline, CDR1 LGHDT and CDR2 YNNKEL (reference sequence). The CDR3 sequence is 14 residues long. Trimming took 7 bases from V and 3 from J, leaving 14 bases between them. The CDR3 region is CASTPGGGTDTQYF. CDR3 DNA sequence: TGTGCCAGCACCCCGGGTGGGGGGACAGATACGCAGTATTTT.

The sample holds one count of this clone. The J gene is TRBJ2-4, the V gene TRBV28; the match to TRBD1 covers 8 bases. V was clipped by 6 bases and J by 4 bases; unmatched bases: 8. This CDR3 is built from 15 residues. CDR1 MDHEN and CDR2 SYDVKM come from the germline V gene. The CDR3 coding sequence is TGTGCCAGCAGACCGACAGGGGCGAATAAAAACATTCAGTACTTC. Translated, it gives CASRPTGANKNIQYF. Together with reference TRBV28 and TRBJ2-4, the CDR3 gives the full variable domain: DVKVTQSSRYLVKRTGEKVFLECVQDMDHENMFWYRQDPGLGLRLIYFSYDVKMKEKGDIPEGYSVSREKKERFSLILESASTNQTSMYLCASRPTGANKNIQYFGAGTRLSVL.

V and J are TRBV5-1 and TRBJ1-5; 12 bases align to TRBD1. This CDR3 comprises 19 residues. The V gene end was trimmed by 1 base and the J gene end by 0 bases; junction bases not matched to a gene: 8. The germline V gene has CDR1 SGHRS and CDR2 YFSETQ. CDR3 protein: CASSLPGTGGNYSNQPQHF. CDR3 nucleotide sequence: TGCGCCAGCAGCTTGCCGGGGACAGGGGGCAACTATAGCAATCAGCCCCAGCATTTT.

The rearrangement joins TRBV18 to TRBJ1-5; tentative D call: TRBD1 (5 bases). Between the trimmed V and J ends, which lost 2 bases and 7 bases, there was a span of 12 bases. The length of the CDR3 is 14 residues. Germline loops: CDR1 KGHSH, CDR2 LQKENI. The CDR3: CASSPTGGRQPQHF. In nucleotides, the CDR3 is TGTGCCAGCTCACCAACAGGTGGCAGGCAGCCCCAGCATTTT.

The chain couples TRBV18 to TRBJ1-6, with TRBD1 matching over 9 bases. With 3 bases clipped from V and 5 bases from J, the junction kept 5 bases outside the gene matches. CDR3 length: 16 residues. The V gene's germline CDR1 is KGHSH and CDR2 LQKENI. This chain's CDR3 is CASSPRDRVNNSPLHF. The DNA of the CDR3 is TGTGCCAGCTCACCCCGGGACAGGGTGAATAATTCACCCCTCCACTTT.

The J gene is TRBJ2-7, the V gene TRBV29-1; 8 positions agree with TRBD1. Losses at the gene ends were 5 bases for V and 5 bases for J; bases not matched to a gene: 20. The length of the CDR3 is 17 residues. CDR1 SQVTM and CDR2 ANQGSEA come from the germline V gene. The CDR3 sequence is CSVTRPTSTGVSNEQYF. For the CDR3, the DNA is TGCAGCGTTACTCGACCGACCTCGACAGGGGTTTCGAACGAGCAGTACTTC.

The gene calls are TRBV5-1 and TRBJ2-7; 15 positions agree with TRBD2. The CDR3 has 16 residues. With 7 bases clipped from V and 6 bases from J, the junction kept 11 bases outside the gene matches. CDR1 and CDR2 (germline): SGHRS, YFSETQ. Here the CDR3 reads CASGLAGGPPTGEQYF. The CDR3 coding sequence is TGCGCCAGCGGACTAGCGGGAGGGCCTCCAACCGGCGAGCAGTACTTC.

This rearrangement joins TRBV29-1 to TRBJ1-4, with D perhaps matching TRBD1 (5 bases). The CDR3 loop spans 13 amino acids. Germline V CDR1 and CDR2: SQVTM, ANQGSEA. The V and J ends lost 6 bases and 5 bases respectively, with 13 bases between them. CDR3 coding DNA: TGCAGCGTGGGGGAGGGTGCAAATGAAAAACTGTTTTTT. This encodes CSVGEGANEKLFF.

V and J are TRBV5-1 and TRBJ2-3; 8 bases are shared with TRBD1. The length of the CDR3 is 15 residues. Germline-derived CDR1 and CDR2 are SGHRS and YFSETQ. With V trimmed by 2 bases and J by 0 bases, 2 bases remained unmatched. CDR3 nucleotides: TGCGCCAGCAGCTTTGGACAGGGAAGCACAGATACGCAGTATTTT. It is translated as CASSFGQGSTDTQYF.

The rearrangement uses TRBV3-1 (or the pseudogene TRBV3-2) and TRBJ1-1, with 7 bases identical to TRBD1. This CDR3 region has 15 residues. J gave up 3 bases and V 3 bases, and 7 bases lay outside the gene matches. Germline CDR1 is LGHDT and CDR2 is YNNKEL (reference sequence). CDR3 bases: TGTGCCAGCAGCCATGAGGGACAGACGTACACTGAAGCTTTCTTT. Amino acid sequence: CASSHEGQTYTEAFF.

V usage is TRBV3-1 (or the pseudogene TRBV3-2) and J usage is TRBJ2-5, with D tentatively TRBD2 (6 bases). V lost 0 bases and J 3 bases, leaving 17 bases between the germline ends. The CDR3 has 17 amino acids. Per germline, CDR1 LGHDT and CDR2 YNNKEL (reference sequence). The CDR3 DNA sequence: TGTGCCAGCAGCCAAGATCCACGGCGGGGCGGCAAAGAGACCCAGTACTTC. It encodes CASSQDPRRGGKETQYF.

This chain links TRBV5-5 with TRBJ2-1; 9 bases align to TRBD1. Trimming at V came to 0 bases and at J to 13 bases, leaving 5 bases not matched to a gene. CDR3 size: 13 residues. The germline V gene encodes CDR1 SGHKS and CDR2 YYEKEE (reference sequence). The CDR3 sequence is CASSLAPGQGQFF. The CDR3 DNA reads TGTGCCAGCAGCTTGGCCCCGGGACAGGGTCAGTTCTTC.

V usage is TRBV28 and J usage is TRBJ1-1; no clear D gene. CDR3 length equals 14 residues. V gave up 2 bases and J gave up 0 bases, with 7 bases separating them. The V gene's germline CDR1 is MDHEN and CDR2 SYDVKM. The CDR3 sequence is CASSLSPLNTEAFF. The CDR3 coding sequence is TGTGCCAGCAGTTTAAGCCCGTTGAACACTGAAGCTTTCTTT.

This clone has just one count. The chain combines TRBV5-6 with TRBJ1-1; tentative D call: TRBD1 (5 bases). The germline V gene encodes CDR1 SGHDT and CDR2 YYEEEE. V lost 3 bases to trimming and J lost 0 bases, with 9 bases between them. The CDR3 is made up of 14 amino acids. In DNA, the CDR3 is TGTGCCAGCAGCTGGACACTCGTGAACACTGAAGCTTTCTTT. It encodes CASSWTLVNTEAFF.

V is TRBV27 and J is TRBJ1-2; no reliable D call. Germline values: CDR1 MNHEY, CDR2 SMNVEV (reference sequence). This CDR3 is 18 amino acids long. V gave up 6 bases and J gave up 14 bases, with 37 bases separating them. The CDR3 DNA sequence: TGTGCCAGCAGGCTCGCGACGACGGGATATACACTTACTTTATGGCTAACCTTC. Translation: CASRLATTGYTLTLWLTF.

CDR3 protein: CASRPTTGGGNEQYF. The CDR3 DNA sequence: TGTGCCAGCAGGCCTACGACAGGGGGCGGAAACGAGCAGTACTTC. This sequence joins TRBV27 and TRBJ2-7; 10 bases match TRBD1. V trimming: 6 bases; J trimming: 5 bases; junction bases outside the gene matches: 10. CDR3 length equals 15 residues. CDR1 is MNHEY and CDR2 is SMNVEV in the germline V gene (reference sequence).

The chain is built from TRBV6-2 or TRBV6-3 and TRBJ2-4; TRBD2 agrees at 12 bases. CDR3 size: 17 residues. Unmatched junction bases numbered 9, after V lost 4 bases and J lost 5 bases. The V gene's germline CDR1 is MNHEY and CDR2 SVGEGT. Here the CDR3 DNA reads TGTGCCAGCAGTTCCATACTAGCGGGAGGTTCCCAAAACATTCAGTACTTC. It translates to CASSSILAGGSQNIQYF.

The chain joins TRBV10-1 to TRBJ2-2; the D gene is possibly TRBD2 (5 bases). The CDR3 extends over 14 amino acids. The ends were cut back, 4 bases at V and 6 bases at J, with 12 bases in the middle. Germline CDR1 is WNHNN and CDR2 is SYGVQD (reference sequence). As DNA, the CDR3 is TGCGCCAGCAGTGCCTCACTAGGAGCCGGGGAGCTGTTTTTT. This sequence encodes CASSASLGAGELFF.

The V call is TRBV9, the J call TRBJ2-2, with 10 bases identical to TRBD2. Germline trimming cut 7 bases from V and 1 base from J; bases unmatched to any gene: 7. CDR1 SGDLS and CDR2 YYNGEE come from the germline V gene. The CDR3 length is 16 residues. As DNA, the CDR3 is TGTGCCAGCGGAAGCGGGAGGGCCCTGAACACCGGGGAGCTGTTTTTT. Translation: CASGSGRALNTGELFF.

This clone was counted once. The rearrangement uses TRBV21-1 and TRBJ2-7; TRBD2, the table's D call, was not compared with the DNA. TRBV21-1 is designated a pseudogene. This CDR3 has 15 residues. In nucleotides, the CDR3 is TGTGCCAGCAGCAAAGTTGGCGGGAGTTACTACGAGCAGTACGTC. It specifies CASSKVGGSYYEQYV.

This rearrangement joins TRBV6-5 to TRBJ1-2, with D maybe TRBD1 (5 bases). Germline assignment: CDR1 MNHEY and CDR2 SVGAGI. CDR3 size: 12 residues. The V and J ends lost 6 bases and 2 bases respectively, with 7 bases between them. The CDR3 nucleotides read TGTGCCAGCAGAGCAGGGAACTATGGCTACACCTTC. Translation gives CASRAGNYGYTF.